Listed below are T cell receptor beta chains from one sample, sequenced in a study of T cell repertoires in cytomegalovirus infection. TCRdb called the reads again in MiXCR, with one record for every CDR3 protein. The table lists 90,000 to 120,000 distinct CDR3 sequences, about 25% of them singletons. Sequencing was done on a sample of CD8+ T cells from PBMCs. These receptors were taken from a human donor in good health (CMV status not recorded). Some clones in this sample may be carry-over from other donors' samples. Each CDR3 is given with its conserved first and last residue. A D gene is named only where the DNA matches it firmly. Expanded clones get a size class; other rows say once, few or many, or leave the size out.

v_gene: TRBV12-3/TRBV12-4
j_gene: TRBJ2-3
abundance: many
d_gene: -
CDR3aa: CASSFWETDTQYF
CDR3nt: TGTGCCAGCAGTTTCTGGGAAACAGATACGCAGTATTTT

v_gene: TRBV20-1
j_gene: TRBJ2-2
abundance: -
d_gene: -
CDR3aa: CSANPLGRFANTGELFF
CDR3nt: TGCAGTGCTAATCCATTAGGACGTTTTGCAAACACCGGGGAGCTGTTTTTT

v_gene: TRBV4-3
j_gene: TRBJ1-5
abundance: few
d_gene: -
CDR3aa: CASSQDSGYSNQPQHF
CDR3nt: TGCGCCAGCAGCCAAGATAGCGGATATAGCAATCAGCCCCAGCATTTT

v_gene: TRBV28
j_gene: TRBJ2-1
abundance: -
d_gene: -
CDR3aa: CASTGQSNEQFF
CDR3nt: TGTGCCAGCACTGGACAATCCAATGAGCAGTTCTTC

v_gene: TRBV20-1
j_gene: TRBJ2-2
abundance: -
d_gene: TRBD2
CDR3aa: CSAAGLASNTGELFF
CDR3nt: TGCAGTGCTGCGGGACTAGCCTCGAACACCGGGGAGCTGTTTTTT

v_gene: TRBV20-1
j_gene: TRBJ2-3
abundance: many
d_gene: -
CDR3aa: CSARDNYISTDTQYF
CDR3nt: TGCAGTGCTAGAGATAATTACATAAGCACAGATACGCAGTATTTT

v_gene: TRBV27
j_gene: TRBJ2-7
abundance: -
d_gene: -
CDR3aa: CASRGGAVSYEQYF
CDR3nt: TGTGCCAGCAGGGGGGGAGCGGTGTCCTACGAGCAGTACTTC

v_gene: TRBV6-6
j_gene: TRBJ1-5
abundance: -
d_gene: TRBD1
CDR3aa: CASTPDRGIINQPQHF
CDR3nt: TGTGCCAGCACCCCGGACAGGGGGATTATCAATCAGCCCCAGCATTTT

v_gene: TRBV7-8
j_gene: TRBJ1-5
abundance: few
d_gene: -
CDR3aa: CASSPGRTNQPQHF
CDR3nt: TGTGCCAGCAGCCCCGGACGTACCAATCAGCCCCAGCATTTT

v_gene: TRBV28
j_gene: TRBJ2-5
abundance: -
d_gene: TRBD2
CDR3aa: CASGFSGAQETQYF
CDR3nt: TGTGCCAGCGGGTTTAGCGGGGCTCAAGAGACCCAGTACTTC

v_gene: TRBV7-2
j_gene: TRBJ2-1
abundance: many
d_gene: TRBD2
CDR3aa: CASSLIAGGYNEQFF
CDR3nt: TGTGCCAGCAGCTTAATAGCGGGAGGTTACAATGAGCAGTTCTTC

v_gene: TRBV6-1
j_gene: TRBJ1-2
abundance: -
d_gene: -
CDR3aa: CASSEGHLRGGYGYTF
CDR3nt: TGTGCCAGCAGTGAAGGCCACCTCCGGGGTGGCTATGGCTACACCTTC

v_gene: TRBV9
j_gene: TRBJ2-7
abundance: few
d_gene: TRBD1
CDR3aa: CASSVGDRVHEQYF
CDR3nt: TGTGCCAGCAGCGTGGGGGACAGGGTCCACGAGCAGTACTTC

v_gene: TRBV6-1
j_gene: TRBJ1-4
abundance: -
d_gene: -
CDR3aa: CASSPRGDGEKLFF
CDR3nt: TGTGCCAGCAGTCCCAGAGGGGACGGAGAAAAACTGTTTTTT

v_gene: TRBV18
j_gene: TRBJ2-2
abundance: -
d_gene: TRBD1
CDR3aa: CASSQGAENTGELFF
CDR3nt: TGTGCCAGCTCACAGGGGGCAGAGAACACCGGGGAGCTGTTTTTT

v_gene: TRBV20-1
j_gene: TRBJ2-1
abundance: -
d_gene: TRBD2
CDR3aa: CSARDPSTSGRGEQFF
CDR3nt: TGCAGTGCTAGAGACCCCTCTACTAGCGGGAGGGGTGAGCAGTTCTTC

v_gene: TRBV4-3
j_gene: TRBJ2-2
abundance: -
d_gene: -
CDR3aa: CASSQDWGARGTGELFF
CDR3nt: TGCGCCAGCAGCCAAGATTGGGGAGCGAGGGGCACCGGGGAGCTGTTTTTT

v_gene: TRBV7-2
j_gene: TRBJ2-7
abundance: many
d_gene: -
CDR3aa: CASSQAPYEQYF
CDR3nt: TGTGCCAGCAGTCAAGCCCCCTACGAGCAGTACTTC

v_gene: TRBV28
j_gene: TRBJ2-7
abundance: once
d_gene: -
CDR3aa: CASRGQIYEQYF
CDR3nt: TGTGCCAGCAGAGGACAAATCTACGAGCAGTACTTC

v_gene: TRBV28
j_gene: TRBJ1-3
abundance: many
d_gene: -
CDR3aa: CASSLSPGGGNTIYF
CDR3nt: TGTGCCAGCAGCTTATCCCCTGGGGGCGGAAACACCATATATTTT

v_gene: TRBV7-9
j_gene: TRBJ2-4
abundance: -
d_gene: -
CDR3aa: CASSAEGGAYIQYF
CDR3nt: TGTGCCAGCAGCGCGGAGGGGGGCGCATACATTCAGTACTTC

v_gene: TRBV7-6
j_gene: TRBJ2-6
abundance: many
d_gene: -
CDR3aa: CASSLGVGSPSSGANVLTF
CDR3nt: TGTGCCAGCAGCTTAGGGGTGGGCTCACCTAGCTCTGGGGCCAACGTCCTGACTTTC

v_gene: TRBV15
j_gene: TRBJ2-3
abundance: -
d_gene: TRBD2
CDR3aa: CATSKSLAGGDTQYF
CDR3nt: TGTGCCACCAGCAAATCCCTAGCGGGGGGGGATACGCAGTATTTT

v_gene: TRBV7-6
j_gene: TRBJ1-2
abundance: many
d_gene: -
CDR3aa: CASSLLREANYGYTF
CDR3nt: TGTGCCAGCAGCCTTCTTAGGGAGGCCAACTATGGCTACACCTTC

v_gene: TRBV12-3/TRBV12-4
j_gene: TRBJ2-7
abundance: -
d_gene: -
CDR3aa: CASSVAGTADEQYF
CDR3nt: TGTGCCAGCAGCGTCGCCGGGACGGCCGACGAGCAGTACTTC

v_gene: TRBV7-2
j_gene: TRBJ2-3
abundance: few
d_gene: -
CDR3aa: CASSLGGRDTRLYTQYF
CDR3nt: TGTGCCAGCAGCTTAGGGGGACGGGACACCCGCCTCTATACGCAGTATTTT

v_gene: TRBV20-1
j_gene: TRBJ2-7
abundance: -
d_gene: TRBD1
CDR3aa: CSTRGTGSSYEQYF
CDR3nt: TGCAGTACTAGAGGGACAGGAAGCTCCTACGAGCAGTACTTC

v_gene: TRBV6-6
j_gene: TRBJ2-6
abundance: few
d_gene: TRBD2
CDR3aa: CASSDIAGTGANVLTF
CDR3nt: TGTGCCAGCAGTGATATAGCGGGTACTGGGGCCAACGTCCTGACTTTC

v_gene: TRBV5-1
j_gene: TRBJ2-5
abundance: few
d_gene: -
CDR3aa: CASSLAWGYQETQYF
CDR3nt: TGCGCCAGCAGCTTGGCTTGGGGGTACCAAGAGACCCAGTACTTC

v_gene: TRBV7-8
j_gene: TRBJ1-1
abundance: few
d_gene: -
CDR3aa: CASSSVPTGEAFF
CDR3nt: TGTGCCAGCAGCTCAGTTCCGACAGGCGAAGCTTTCTTT

v_gene: TRBV11-2
j_gene: TRBJ2-7
abundance: -
d_gene: -
CDR3aa: CASSLETPSSYEQYF
CDR3nt: TGTGCCAGCAGCTTAGAGACTCCCAGCTCCTACGAGCAGTACTTC

v_gene: TRBV10-2
j_gene: TRBJ2-1
abundance: once
d_gene: TRBD2
CDR3aa: CASALGGKNEQFF
CDR3nt: TGCGCCAGCGCCCTGGGGGGGAAGAATGAGCAGTTCTTC

v_gene: TRBV12-3/TRBV12-4
j_gene: TRBJ2-7
abundance: many
d_gene: -
CDR3aa: CASRSYRAGTYEQYF
CDR3nt: TGTGCCAGCAGATCCTACAGGGCGGGGACCTACGAGCAGTACTTC

v_gene: TRBV19
j_gene: TRBJ1-6
abundance: few
d_gene: -
CDR3aa: CASSIEGGSRKNSPLHF
CDR3nt: TGTGCCAGTAGTATAGAGGGGGGCTCGCGCAAAAATTCACCCCTCCACTTT

v_gene: TRBV7-9
j_gene: TRBJ2-3
abundance: many
d_gene: -
CDR3aa: CASSLEGSTDTQYF
CDR3nt: TGTGCCAGCAGCTTAGAGGGGTCCACAGATACGCAGTATTTT

v_gene: TRBV9
j_gene: TRBJ1-5
abundance: few
d_gene: -
CDR3aa: CASSAGRDSNQPQHF
CDR3nt: TGTGCCAGCAGTGCAGGCAGAGATAGCAATCAGCCCCAGCATTTT

v_gene: TRBV28
j_gene: TRBJ2-7
abundance: many
d_gene: TRBD1
CDR3aa: CAIQTGQGAREQYF
CDR3nt: TGTGCCATCCAGACGGGGCAGGGGGCGCGTGAGCAGTACTTC

v_gene: TRBV10-2
j_gene: TRBJ2-7
abundance: -
d_gene: -
CDR3aa: CASSEGNAYEQYF
CDR3nt: TGCGCCAGCAGTGAAGGGAATGCCTACGAGCAGTACTTC

v_gene: TRBV20-1
j_gene: TRBJ2-3
abundance: few
d_gene: TRBD2
CDR3aa: CSAPPGGGGDTQYF
CDR3nt: TGCAGTGCTCCGCCTGGCGGGGGGGGGGATACGCAGTATTTT

v_gene: TRBV7-2
j_gene: TRBJ1-4
abundance: many
d_gene: -
CDR3aa: CASSLSTGLNEKLFF
CDR3nt: TGTGCCAGCAGCCTCTCGACGGGCCTTAATGAAAAACTGTTTTTT

v_gene: TRBV20-1
j_gene: TRBJ2-3
abundance: few
d_gene: -
CDR3aa: CSARSREPTDTQYF
CDR3nt: TGCAGTGCTAGAAGCCGGGAACCCACAGATACGCAGTATTTT

v_gene: TRBV20-1
j_gene: TRBJ2-7
abundance: -
d_gene: -
CDR3aa: CSARDLRLAYEQYF
CDR3nt: TGCAGTGCTAGAGATCTCAGGCTAGCCTACGAGCAGTACTTC

v_gene: TRBV11-2
j_gene: TRBJ2-1
abundance: few
d_gene: -
CDR3aa: CASSFIGGYEQFF
CDR3nt: TGTGCCAGCAGCTTTATCGGCGGCTATGAGCAGTTCTTC

v_gene: TRBV29-1
j_gene: TRBJ1-2
abundance: -
d_gene: -
CDR3aa: CSVEADYGYTF
CDR3nt: TGCAGCGTTGAAGCGGACTATGGCTACACCTTC

v_gene: TRBV27
j_gene: TRBJ1-3
abundance: few
d_gene: -
CDR3aa: CASGSSGEVGNTIYF
CDR3nt: TGTGCCAGCGGATCATCAGGGGAGGTGGGAAACACCATATATTTT

v_gene: TRBV7-9
j_gene: TRBJ1-2
abundance: -
d_gene: TRBD1
CDR3aa: CASRETQGARDYGYTF
CDR3nt: TGTGCCAGCAGAGAAACACAGGGGGCGCGGGACTATGGCTACACCTTC

v_gene: TRBV28
j_gene: TRBJ2-7
abundance: -
d_gene: -
CDR3aa: CASSFGSRYEQYF
CDR3nt: TGTGCCAGCAGTTTCGGGAGCCGTTACGAGCAGTACTTC

v_gene: TRBV11-3
j_gene: TRBJ2-7
abundance: -
d_gene: -
CDR3aa: CASSLTVSYEQYF
CDR3nt: TGTGCCAGCAGCTTGACGGTCTCCTACGAGCAGTACTTC

v_gene: TRBV7-2
j_gene: TRBJ1-1
abundance: many
d_gene: -
CDR3aa: CASSLGYRVNTEAFF
CDR3nt: TGTGCCAGCAGCTTAGGGTACAGGGTGAACACTGAAGCTTTCTTT

v_gene: TRBV11-2
j_gene: TRBJ2-7
abundance: -
d_gene: -
CDR3aa: CASSLESGNYEQYF
CDR3nt: TGTGCCAGCAGCTTAGAGTCCGGGAACTACGAGCAGTACTTC

v_gene: TRBV20-1
j_gene: TRBJ2-7
abundance: many
d_gene: -
CDR3aa: CSAQALDGPYEQYF
CDR3nt: TGCAGTGCCCAGGCCCTGGACGGACCCTACGAGCAGTACTTC

v_gene: TRBV7-9
j_gene: TRBJ2-1
abundance: many
d_gene: -
CDR3aa: CASSQQRENEQFF
CDR3nt: TGTGCCAGCAGCCAACAACGGGAAAATGAGCAGTTCTTC

v_gene: TRBV7-9
j_gene: TRBJ1-6
abundance: -
d_gene: -
CDR3aa: CASSTGTAETLHF
CDR3nt: TGTGCCAGCAGCACGGGGACCGCCGAAACCCTCCACTTT

v_gene: TRBV12-3/TRBV12-4
j_gene: TRBJ2-3
abundance: few
d_gene: -
CDR3aa: CASSTGTDTQYF
CDR3nt: TGTGCCAGCAGCACAGGGACGGATACGCAGTATTTT

v_gene: TRBV7-8
j_gene: TRBJ2-3
abundance: many
d_gene: -
CDR3aa: CASIKADGDTQYF
CDR3nt: TGTGCCAGCATCAAAGCTGACGGGGATACGCAGTATTTT